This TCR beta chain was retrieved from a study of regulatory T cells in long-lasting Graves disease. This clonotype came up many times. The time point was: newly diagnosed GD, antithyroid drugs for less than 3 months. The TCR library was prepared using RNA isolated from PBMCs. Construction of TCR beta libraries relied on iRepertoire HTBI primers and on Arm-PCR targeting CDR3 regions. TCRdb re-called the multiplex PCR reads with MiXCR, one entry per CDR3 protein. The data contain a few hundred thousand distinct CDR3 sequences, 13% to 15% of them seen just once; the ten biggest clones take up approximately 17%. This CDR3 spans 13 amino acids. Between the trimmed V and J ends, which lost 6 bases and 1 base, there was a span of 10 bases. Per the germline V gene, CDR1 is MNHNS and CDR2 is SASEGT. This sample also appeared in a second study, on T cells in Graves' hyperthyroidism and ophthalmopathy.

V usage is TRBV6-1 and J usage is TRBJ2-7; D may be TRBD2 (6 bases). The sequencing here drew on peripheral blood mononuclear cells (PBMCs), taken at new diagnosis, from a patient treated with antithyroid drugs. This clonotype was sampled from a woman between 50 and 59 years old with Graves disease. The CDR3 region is CASRGTDSYEQYF. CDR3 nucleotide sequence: TGTGCCAGCAGGGGGACTGATTCCTACGAGCAGTACTTC.